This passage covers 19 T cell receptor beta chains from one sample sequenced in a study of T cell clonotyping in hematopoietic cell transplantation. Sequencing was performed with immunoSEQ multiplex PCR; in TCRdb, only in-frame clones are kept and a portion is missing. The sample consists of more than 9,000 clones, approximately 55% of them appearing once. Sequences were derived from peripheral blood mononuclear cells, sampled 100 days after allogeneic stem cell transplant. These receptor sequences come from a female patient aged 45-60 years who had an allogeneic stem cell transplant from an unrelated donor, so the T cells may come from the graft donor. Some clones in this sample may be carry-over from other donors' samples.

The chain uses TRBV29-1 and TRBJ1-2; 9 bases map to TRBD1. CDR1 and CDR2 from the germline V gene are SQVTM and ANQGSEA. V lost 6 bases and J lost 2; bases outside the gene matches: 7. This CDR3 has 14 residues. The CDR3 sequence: CSVGQGRINYGYTF. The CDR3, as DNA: TGCAGCGTGGGACAGGGACGTATAAACTATGGCTACACCTTC.

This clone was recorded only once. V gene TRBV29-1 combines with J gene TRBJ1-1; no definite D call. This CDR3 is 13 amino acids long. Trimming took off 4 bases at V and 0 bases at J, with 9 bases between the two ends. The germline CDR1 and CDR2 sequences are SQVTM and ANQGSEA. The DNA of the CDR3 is TGCAGCGTTGGCGGTATAATGAACACTGAAGCTTTCTTT. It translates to CSVGGIMNTEAFF.

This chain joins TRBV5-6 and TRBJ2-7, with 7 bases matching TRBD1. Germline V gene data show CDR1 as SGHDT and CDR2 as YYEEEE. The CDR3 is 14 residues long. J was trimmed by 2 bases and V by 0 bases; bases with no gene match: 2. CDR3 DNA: TGTGCCAGCAGCTTGGGACAGGGCGCCTACGAGCAGTACTTC. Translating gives CASSLGQGAYEQYF. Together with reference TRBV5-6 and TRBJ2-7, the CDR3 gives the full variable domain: DAGVTQSPTHLIKTRGQQVTLRCSPKSGHDTVSWYQQALGQGPQFIFQYYEEEERQRGNFPDRFSGHQFPNYSSELNVNALLLGDSALYLCASSLGQGAYEQYFGPGTRLTVT.

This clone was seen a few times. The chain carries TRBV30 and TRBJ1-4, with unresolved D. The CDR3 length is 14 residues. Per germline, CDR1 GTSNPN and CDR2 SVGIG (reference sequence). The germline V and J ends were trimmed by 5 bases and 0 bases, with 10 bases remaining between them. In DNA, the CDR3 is TGTGCCTGGGCCACGACTGCAACTAATGAAAAACTGTTTTTT. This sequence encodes CAWATTATNEKLFF.

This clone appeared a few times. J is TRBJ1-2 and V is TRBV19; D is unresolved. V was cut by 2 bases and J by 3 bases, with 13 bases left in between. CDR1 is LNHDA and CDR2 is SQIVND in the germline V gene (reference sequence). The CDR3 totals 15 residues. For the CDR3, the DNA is TGTGCCAGTAGTATAAGGGCAAGACGGGACTATGGCTACACCTTC. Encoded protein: CASSIRARRDYGYTF.

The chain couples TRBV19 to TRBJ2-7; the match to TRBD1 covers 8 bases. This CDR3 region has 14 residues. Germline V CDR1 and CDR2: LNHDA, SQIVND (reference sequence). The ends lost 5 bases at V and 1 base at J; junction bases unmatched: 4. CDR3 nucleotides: TGTGCCAGTAGTCCGGGACAGGTTTCCTACGAGCAGTACTTC. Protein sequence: CASSPGQVSYEQYF.

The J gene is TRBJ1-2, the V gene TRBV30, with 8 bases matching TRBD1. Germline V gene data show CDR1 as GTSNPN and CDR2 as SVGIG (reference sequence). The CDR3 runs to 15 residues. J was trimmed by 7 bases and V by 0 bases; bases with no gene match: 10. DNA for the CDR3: TGTGCCTGGAGTGTATGGTTACAGGGGGAGGGTGGCTACACCTTC. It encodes CAWSVWLQGEGGYTF.

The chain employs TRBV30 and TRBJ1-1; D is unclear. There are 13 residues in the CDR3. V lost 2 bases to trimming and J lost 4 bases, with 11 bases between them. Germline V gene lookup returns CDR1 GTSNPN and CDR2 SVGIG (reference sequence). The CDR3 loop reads CAWSSGDRTEAFF. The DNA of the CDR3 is TGTGCCTGGAGTAGTGGGGATCGCACTGAAGCTTTCTTT.

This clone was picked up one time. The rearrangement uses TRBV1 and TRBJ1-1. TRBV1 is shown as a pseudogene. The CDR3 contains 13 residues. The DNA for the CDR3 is TGCACCAGCGACGTGGGACGGAACACTGAAGCTTTCTTT. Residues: CTSDVGRNTEAFF.

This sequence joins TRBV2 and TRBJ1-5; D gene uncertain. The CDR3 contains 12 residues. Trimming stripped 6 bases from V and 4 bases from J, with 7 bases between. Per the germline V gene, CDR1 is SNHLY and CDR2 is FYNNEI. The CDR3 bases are TGTGCCAGCAGGGCGGCTAATCAGCCCCAGCATTTT. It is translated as CASRAANQPQHF.

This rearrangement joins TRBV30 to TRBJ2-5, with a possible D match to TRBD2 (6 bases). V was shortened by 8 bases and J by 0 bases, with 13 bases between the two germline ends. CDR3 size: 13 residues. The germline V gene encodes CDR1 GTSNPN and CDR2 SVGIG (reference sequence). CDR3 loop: CAQSAGNQETQYF. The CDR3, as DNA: TGTGCCCAATCGGCGGGGAACCAAGAGACCCAGTACTTC.

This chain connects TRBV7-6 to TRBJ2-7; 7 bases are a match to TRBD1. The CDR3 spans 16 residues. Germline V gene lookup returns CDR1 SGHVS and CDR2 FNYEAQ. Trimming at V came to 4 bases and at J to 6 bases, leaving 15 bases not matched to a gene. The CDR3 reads CASSSRIGQGVAEQYF. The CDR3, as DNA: TGTGCCAGCAGCTCCAGAATCGGGCAGGGGGTTGCCGAGCAGTACTTC.

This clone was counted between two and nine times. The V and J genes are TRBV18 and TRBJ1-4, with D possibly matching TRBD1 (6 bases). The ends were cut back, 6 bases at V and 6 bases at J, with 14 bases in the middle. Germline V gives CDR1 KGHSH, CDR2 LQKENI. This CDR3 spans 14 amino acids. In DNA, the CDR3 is TGTGCCAGCTCCCCCGGGACAAAATATGAAAAACTGTTTTTT. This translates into CASSPGTKYEKLFF.

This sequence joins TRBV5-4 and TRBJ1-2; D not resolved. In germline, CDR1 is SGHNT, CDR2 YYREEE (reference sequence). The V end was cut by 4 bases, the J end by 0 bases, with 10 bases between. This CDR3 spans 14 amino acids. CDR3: CASSLTATNYGYTF. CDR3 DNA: TGTGCCAGCAGCCTTACAGCTACTAACTATGGCTACACCTTC.

DNA of the CDR3: TGTGCCTGGAGTGTCATGGGGCGCGGAGGCTACACCTTC. The encoded protein is CAWSVMGRGGYTF. The chain joins TRBV30 to TRBJ1-2; TRBD1 is a possible D gene (5 bases). The germline V and J ends were trimmed by 0 bases and 8 bases, with 13 bases remaining between them. The CDR3 runs to 13 residues. Germline-derived CDR1 and CDR2 are GTSNPN and SVGIG (reference sequence).

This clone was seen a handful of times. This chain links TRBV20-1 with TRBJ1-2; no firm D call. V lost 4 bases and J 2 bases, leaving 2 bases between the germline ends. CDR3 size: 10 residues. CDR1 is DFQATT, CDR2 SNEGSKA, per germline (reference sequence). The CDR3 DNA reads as TGCAGTGCTACCAACTATGGCTACACCTTC. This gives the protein CSATNYGYTF.

CDR3 region: CASRISHTEAFF. The DNA of the CDR3 is TGTGCCAGTAGGATTTCGCACACTGAAGCTTTCTTT. The genes are TRBV6-9 and TRBJ1-1, with unresolved D. Trimming removed 9 bases at V and 3 bases at J, with 11 bases between. Germline V CDR1 and CDR2: MNHGY, SVAAGI. CDR3 length: 12 amino acids.

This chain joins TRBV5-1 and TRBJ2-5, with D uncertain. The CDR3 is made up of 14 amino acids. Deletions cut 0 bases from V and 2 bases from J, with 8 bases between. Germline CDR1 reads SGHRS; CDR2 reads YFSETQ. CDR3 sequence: CASSLEPDQETQYF. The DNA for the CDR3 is TGCGCCAGCAGCTTGGAACCGGATCAAGAGACCCAGTACTTC. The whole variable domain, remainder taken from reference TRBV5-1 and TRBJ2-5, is KAGVTQTPRYLIKTRGQQVTLSCSPISGHRSVSWYQQTPGQGLQFLFEYFSETQRNKGNFPGRFSGRQFSNSRSEMNVSTLELGDSALYLCASSLEPDQETQYFGPGTRLLVL.

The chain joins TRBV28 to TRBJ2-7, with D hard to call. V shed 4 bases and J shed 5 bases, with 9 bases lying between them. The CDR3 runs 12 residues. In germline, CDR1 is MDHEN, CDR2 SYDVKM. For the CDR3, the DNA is TGTGCCAGCAGTTACTTAGTGCACGAGCAGTACTTC. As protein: CASSYLVHEQYF.